This T cell receptor beta chain was documented in a study of T-cell memory formation after mild COVID-19. Regarding this clonotype: Its specificity is not known.

Study conclusions and caveats: Clones shrinking between day 15 and 85 showed a balanced CD4/CD8 split, and those that grew later tilted toward CD4+.

The CDR3 runs 13 residues. Trimming removed 4 bases from V and 7 bases from J, with 14 bases in between. CDR1 and CDR2 from the germline V gene are MNHEY and SMNVEV (reference sequence). TCRdb independently ran MiXCR on the 5' RACE reads; one entry per CDR3 protein. The sample carries 190,000 or so distinct CDR3 sequences, about 21% recorded once. Sequenced sample: PBMCs or a T cell subset sorted from them (not recorded which). V usage is TRBV27 and J usage is TRBJ2-7; possible D gene TRBD1, 5 bases. The clonotype was recovered from an adult woman who had mild COVID-19 (a few samples of this study predate the infection). Cell type and time point are not known. The CDR3: CASSYRSMGEQYF. CDR3 DNA: TGTGCCAGCAGTTACAGGAGTATGGGAGAGCAGTACTTC.